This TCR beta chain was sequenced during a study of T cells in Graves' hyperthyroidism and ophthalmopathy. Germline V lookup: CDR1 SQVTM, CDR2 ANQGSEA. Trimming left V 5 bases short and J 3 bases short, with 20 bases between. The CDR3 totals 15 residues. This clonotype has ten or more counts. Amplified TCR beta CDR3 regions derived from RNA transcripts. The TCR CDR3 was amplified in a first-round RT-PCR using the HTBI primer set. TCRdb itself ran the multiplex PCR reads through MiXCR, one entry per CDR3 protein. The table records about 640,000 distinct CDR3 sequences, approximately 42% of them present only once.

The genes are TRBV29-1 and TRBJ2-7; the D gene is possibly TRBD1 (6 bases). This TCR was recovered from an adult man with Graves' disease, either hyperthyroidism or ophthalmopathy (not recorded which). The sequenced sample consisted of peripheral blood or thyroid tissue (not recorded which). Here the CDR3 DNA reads TGCAGCGTTTTAAAGCTACGGGACACCAACTACGAGCAGTACTTC. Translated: CSVLKLRDTNYEQYF.